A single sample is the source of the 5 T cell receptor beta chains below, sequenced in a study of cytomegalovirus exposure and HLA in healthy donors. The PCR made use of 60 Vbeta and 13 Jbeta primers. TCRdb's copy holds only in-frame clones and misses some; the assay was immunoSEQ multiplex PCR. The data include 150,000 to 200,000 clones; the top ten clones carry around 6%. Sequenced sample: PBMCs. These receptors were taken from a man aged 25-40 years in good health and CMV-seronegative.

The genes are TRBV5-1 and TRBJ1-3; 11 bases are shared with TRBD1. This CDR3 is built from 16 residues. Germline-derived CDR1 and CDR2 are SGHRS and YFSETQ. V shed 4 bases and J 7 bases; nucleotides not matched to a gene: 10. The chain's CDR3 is CASSDLPGQGDNTIYF. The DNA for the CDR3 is TGCGCCAGCAGCGATCTTCCGGGACAGGGGGATAACACCATATATTTT.

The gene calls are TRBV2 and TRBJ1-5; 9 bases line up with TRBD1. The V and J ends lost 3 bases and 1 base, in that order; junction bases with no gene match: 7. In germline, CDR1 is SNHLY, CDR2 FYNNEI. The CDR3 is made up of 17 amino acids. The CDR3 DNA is TGTGCCAGCAGTGACGGACAGGGGCGGTGGAGCAATCAGCCCCAGCATTTT. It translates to CASSDGQGRWSNQPQHF.

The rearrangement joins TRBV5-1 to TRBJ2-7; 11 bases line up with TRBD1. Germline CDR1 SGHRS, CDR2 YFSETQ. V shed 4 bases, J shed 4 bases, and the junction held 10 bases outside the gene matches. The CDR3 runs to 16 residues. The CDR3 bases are TGCGCCAGCAGCCCAAGGACAGGGGGCTCTGTTTACGAGCAGTACTTC. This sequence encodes CASSPRTGGSVYEQYF.

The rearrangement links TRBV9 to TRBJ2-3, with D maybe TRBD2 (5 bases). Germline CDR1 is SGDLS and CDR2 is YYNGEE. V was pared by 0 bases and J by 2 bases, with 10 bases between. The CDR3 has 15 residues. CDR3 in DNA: TGTGCCAGCAGCGTAGTAGAGCGGCCCACAGATACGCAGTATTTT. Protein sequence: CASSVVERPTDTQYF.

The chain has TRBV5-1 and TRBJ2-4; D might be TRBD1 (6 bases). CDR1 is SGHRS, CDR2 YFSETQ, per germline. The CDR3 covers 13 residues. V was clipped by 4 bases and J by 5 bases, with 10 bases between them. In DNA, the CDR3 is TGCGCCAGCAGCCCGGGACAAGAAAACATTCAGTACTTC. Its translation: CASSPGQENIQYF.